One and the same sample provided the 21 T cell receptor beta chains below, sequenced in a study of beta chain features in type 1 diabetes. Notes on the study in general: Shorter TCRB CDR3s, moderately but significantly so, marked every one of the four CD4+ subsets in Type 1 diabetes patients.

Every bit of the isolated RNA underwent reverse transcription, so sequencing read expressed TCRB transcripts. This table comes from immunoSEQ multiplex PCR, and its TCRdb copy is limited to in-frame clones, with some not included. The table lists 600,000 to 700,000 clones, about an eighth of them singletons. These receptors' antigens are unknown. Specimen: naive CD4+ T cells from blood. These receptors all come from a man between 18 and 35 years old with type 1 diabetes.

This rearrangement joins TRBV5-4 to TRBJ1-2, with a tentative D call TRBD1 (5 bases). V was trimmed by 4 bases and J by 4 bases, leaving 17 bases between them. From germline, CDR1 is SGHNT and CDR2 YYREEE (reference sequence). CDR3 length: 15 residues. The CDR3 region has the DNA TGTGCCAGCAGCACCGTTGGGGCCAGGGTCTATGGCTACACCTTC. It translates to CASSTVGARVYGYTF.

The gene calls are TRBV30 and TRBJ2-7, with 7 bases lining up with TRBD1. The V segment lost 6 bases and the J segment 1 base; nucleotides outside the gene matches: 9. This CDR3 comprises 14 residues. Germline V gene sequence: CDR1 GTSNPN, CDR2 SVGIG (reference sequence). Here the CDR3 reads CACNRGTDSYEQYF. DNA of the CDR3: TGTGCCTGCAATAGGGGGACAGATTCCTACGAGCAGTACTTC. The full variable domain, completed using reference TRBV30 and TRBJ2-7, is SQTIHQWPATLVQPVGSPLSLECTVEGTSNPNLYWYRQAAGRGLQLLFYSVGIGQISSEVPQNLSASRPQDRQFILSSKKLLLSDSGFYLCACNRGTDSYEQYFGPGTRLTVT.

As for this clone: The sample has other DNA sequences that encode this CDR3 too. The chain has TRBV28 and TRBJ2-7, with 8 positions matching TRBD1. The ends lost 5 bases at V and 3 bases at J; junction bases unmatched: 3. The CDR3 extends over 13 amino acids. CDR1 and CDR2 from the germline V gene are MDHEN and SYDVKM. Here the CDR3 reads CASSPGQGYEQYF. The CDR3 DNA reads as TGTGCCAGCAGTCCAGGACAGGGCTACGAGCAGTACTTC.

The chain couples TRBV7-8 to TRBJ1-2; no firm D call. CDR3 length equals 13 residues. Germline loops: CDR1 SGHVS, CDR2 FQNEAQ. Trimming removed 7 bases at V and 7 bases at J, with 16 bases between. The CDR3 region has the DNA TGTGCCAGCACCAGCTTGCCAACGCGTGGCTACACCTTC. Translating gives CASTSLPTRGYTF.

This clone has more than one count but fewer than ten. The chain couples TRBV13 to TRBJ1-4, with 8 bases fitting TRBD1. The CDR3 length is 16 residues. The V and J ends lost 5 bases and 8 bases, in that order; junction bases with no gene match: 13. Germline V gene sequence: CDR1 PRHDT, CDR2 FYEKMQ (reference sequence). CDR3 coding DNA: TGTGCCAGCAGCACCCTCCAGGGGGCAGGTCCCGAAAAACTGTTTTTT. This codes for CASSTLQGAGPEKLFF.

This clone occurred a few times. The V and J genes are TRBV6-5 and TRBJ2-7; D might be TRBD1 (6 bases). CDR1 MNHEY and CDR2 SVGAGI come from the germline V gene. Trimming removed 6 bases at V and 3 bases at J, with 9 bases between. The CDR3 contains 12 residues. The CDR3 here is CASRGQFYEQYF. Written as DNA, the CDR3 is TGTGCCAGCAGAGGACAGTTCTACGAGCAGTACTTC.

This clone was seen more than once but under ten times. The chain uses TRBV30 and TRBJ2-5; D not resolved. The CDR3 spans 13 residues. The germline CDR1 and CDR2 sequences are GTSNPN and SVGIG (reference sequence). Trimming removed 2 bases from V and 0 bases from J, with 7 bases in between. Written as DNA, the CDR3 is TGTGCCTGGAGTAGGTTGTACCAAGAGACCCAGTACTTC. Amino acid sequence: CAWSRLYQETQYF. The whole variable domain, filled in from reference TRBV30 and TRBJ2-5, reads SQTIHQWPATLVQPVGSPLSLECTVEGTSNPNLYWYRQAAGRGLQLLFYSVGIGQISSEVPQNLSASRPQDRQFILSSKKLLLSDSGFYLCAWSRLYQETQYFGPGTRLLVL.

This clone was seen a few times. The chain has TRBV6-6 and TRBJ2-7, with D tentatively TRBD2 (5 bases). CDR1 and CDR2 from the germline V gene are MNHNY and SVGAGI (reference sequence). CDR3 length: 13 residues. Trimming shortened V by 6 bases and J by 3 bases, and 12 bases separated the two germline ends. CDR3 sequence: CASSLGGSYEQYF. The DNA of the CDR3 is TGTGCCAGCAGCCTAGGTGGGAGCTACGAGCAGTACTTC.

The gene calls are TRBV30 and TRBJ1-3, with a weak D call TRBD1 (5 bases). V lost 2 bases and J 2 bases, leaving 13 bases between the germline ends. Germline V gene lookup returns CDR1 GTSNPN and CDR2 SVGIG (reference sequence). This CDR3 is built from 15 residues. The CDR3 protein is CAWSPEVGAGNTIYF. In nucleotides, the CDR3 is TGTGCCTGGAGTCCAGAAGTGGGGGCTGGAAACACCATATATTTT.

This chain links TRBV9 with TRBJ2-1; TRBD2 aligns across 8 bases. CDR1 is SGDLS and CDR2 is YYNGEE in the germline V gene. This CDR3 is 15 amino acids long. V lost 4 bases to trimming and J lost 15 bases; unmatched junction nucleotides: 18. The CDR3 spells CASSPPGLGVLGPFF. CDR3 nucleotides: TGTGCCAGCAGCCCTCCGGGACTAGGTGTACTTGGGCCGTTCTTC.

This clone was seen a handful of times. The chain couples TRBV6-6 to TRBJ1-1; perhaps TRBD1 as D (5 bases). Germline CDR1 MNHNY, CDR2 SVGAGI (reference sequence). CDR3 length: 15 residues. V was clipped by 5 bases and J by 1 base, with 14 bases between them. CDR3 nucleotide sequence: TGTGCCAGCAGTATGCGGGGGTCCAGGAACACTGAAGCTTTCTTT. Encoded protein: CASSMRGSRNTEAFF.

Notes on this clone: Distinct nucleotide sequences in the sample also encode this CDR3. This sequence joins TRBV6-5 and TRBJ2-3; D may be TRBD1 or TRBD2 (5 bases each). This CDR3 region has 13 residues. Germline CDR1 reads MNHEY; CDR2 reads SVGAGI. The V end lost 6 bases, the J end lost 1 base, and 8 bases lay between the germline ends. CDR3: CASRRGGTDTQYF. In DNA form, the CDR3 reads TGTGCCAGCAGGAGGGGTGGCACAGATACGCAGTATTTT.

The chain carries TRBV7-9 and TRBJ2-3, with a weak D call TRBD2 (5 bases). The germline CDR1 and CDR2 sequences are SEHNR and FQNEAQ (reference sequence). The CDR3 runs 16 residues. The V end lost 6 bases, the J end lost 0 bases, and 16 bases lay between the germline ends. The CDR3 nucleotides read TGTGCCAGCAGATTGAGCGGCTCGCTTAGCACAGATACGCAGTATTTT. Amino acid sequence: CASRLSGSLSTDTQYF.

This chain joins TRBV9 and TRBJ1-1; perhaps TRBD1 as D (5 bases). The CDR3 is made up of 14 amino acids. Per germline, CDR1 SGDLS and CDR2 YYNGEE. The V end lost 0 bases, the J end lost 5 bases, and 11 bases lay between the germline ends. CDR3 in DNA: TGTGCCAGCAGCGTAGGACAGCGTGGGACTGAAGCTTTCTTT. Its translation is CASSVGQRGTEAFF.

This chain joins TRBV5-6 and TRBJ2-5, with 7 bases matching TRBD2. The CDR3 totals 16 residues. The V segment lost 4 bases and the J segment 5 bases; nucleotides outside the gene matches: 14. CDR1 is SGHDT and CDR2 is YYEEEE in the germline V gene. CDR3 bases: TGTGCCAGCAGCGTGAGCGGGGTGTTTCCGAGGGAGACCCAGTACTTC. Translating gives CASSVSGVFPRETQYF. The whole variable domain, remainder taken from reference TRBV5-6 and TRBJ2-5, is DAGVTQSPTHLIKTRGQQVTLRCSPKSGHDTVSWYQQALGQGPQFIFQYYEEEERQRGNFPDRFSGHQFPNYSSELNVNALLLGDSALYLCASSVSGVFPRETQYFGPGTRLLVL.

The CDR3 reads CASSLVHQGRDEQFF. The CDR3 region has the DNA TGTGCCAGCAGTTTAGTCCATCAGGGACGGGATGAGCAGTTCTTC. This chain joins TRBV28 and TRBJ2-1; tentatively, D is TRBD1 or TRBD2 (5 bases each). The CDR3 totals 15 residues. Germline V gives CDR1 MDHEN, CDR2 SYDVKM. Trimming removed 2 bases at V and 8 bases at J, with 16 bases between.

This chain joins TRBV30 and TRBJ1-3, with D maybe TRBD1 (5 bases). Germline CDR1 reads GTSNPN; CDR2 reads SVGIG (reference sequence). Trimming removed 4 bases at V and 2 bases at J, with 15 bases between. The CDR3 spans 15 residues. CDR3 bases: TGTGCCTGGACGGCCCCGGGGCGAACTGGAAACACCATATATTTT. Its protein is CAWTAPGRTGNTIYF.

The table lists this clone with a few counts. DNA of the CDR3: TGTGCCTGGAGTGATACAGGGAGAGCAGATGGCTACACCTTC. Translating it yields CAWSDTGRADGYTF. The chain is built from TRBV30 and TRBJ1-2; tentatively, D is TRBD1 (6 bases). The CDR3 runs 14 residues. Trimming removed 1 base from V and 6 bases from J, with 15 bases in between. Germline loops: CDR1 GTSNPN, CDR2 SVGIG (reference sequence).

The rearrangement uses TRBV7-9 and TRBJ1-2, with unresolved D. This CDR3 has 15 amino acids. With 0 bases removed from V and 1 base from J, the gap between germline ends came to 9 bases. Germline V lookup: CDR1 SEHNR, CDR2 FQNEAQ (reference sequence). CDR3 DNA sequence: TGTGCCAGCAGCTTAGCGGAAGGTTTTAACTATGGCTACACCTTC. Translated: CASSLAEGFNYGYTF.

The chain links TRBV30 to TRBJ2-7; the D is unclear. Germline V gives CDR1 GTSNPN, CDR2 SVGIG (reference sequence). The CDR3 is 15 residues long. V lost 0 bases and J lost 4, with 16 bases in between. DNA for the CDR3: TGTGCCTGGAGTGTGGACCAGGAGCTTCTTTACGAGCAGTACTTC. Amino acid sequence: CAWSVDQELLYEQYF.

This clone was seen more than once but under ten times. The CDR3 coding sequence is TGCGCCAGCAGTGAGTCGAGTTTGGATACGCAGTATTTT. Its protein is CASSESSLDTQYF. The chain couples TRBV10-1 to TRBJ2-3; D is undetermined. The CDR3 is 13 residues long. V was cut by 0 bases and J by 6 bases, with 7 bases left in between. The germline V gene has CDR1 WNHNN and CDR2 SYGVQD (reference sequence).